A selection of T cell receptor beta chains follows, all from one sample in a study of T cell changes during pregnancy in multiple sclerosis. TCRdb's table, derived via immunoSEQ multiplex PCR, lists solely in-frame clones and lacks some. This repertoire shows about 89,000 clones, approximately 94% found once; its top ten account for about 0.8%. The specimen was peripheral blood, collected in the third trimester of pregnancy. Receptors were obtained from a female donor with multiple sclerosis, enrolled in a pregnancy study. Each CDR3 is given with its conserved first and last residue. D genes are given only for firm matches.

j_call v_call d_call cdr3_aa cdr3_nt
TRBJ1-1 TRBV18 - CASSDTRTEAFF TGTGCCAGCTCAGACACAAGGACTGAAGCTTTCTTT
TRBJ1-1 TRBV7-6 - CASSFRAVNTEAFF TGTGCCAGCAGCTTCAGGGCAGTCAACACTGAAGCTTTCTTT
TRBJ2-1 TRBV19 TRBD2 CASSILAGVMNEQFF TGTGCCAGTAGTATTCTAGCGGGAGTCATGAATGAGCAGTTCTTC
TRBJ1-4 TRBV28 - CASSLYTTNEKLFF TGTGCCAGCAGTTTATATACAACTAATGAAAAACTGTTTTTT
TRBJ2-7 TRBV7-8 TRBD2 CASSPLASGSYEQYF TGTGCCAGCAGCCCCCTGGCTAGCGGCTCCTACGAGCAGTACTTC
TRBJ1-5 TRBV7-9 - CASSFREQPQHF TGTGCCAGCAGCTTCCGAGAGCAGCCCCAGCATTTT
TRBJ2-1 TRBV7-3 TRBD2 CASSSQPLGAGGPNEQFF TGTGCCAGCAGCTCCCAACCCTTGGGGGCGGGAGGGCCCAATGAGCAGTTCTTC
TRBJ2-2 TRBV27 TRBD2 CASRGLLTGELFF TGTGCCAGCAGGGGACTACTCACCGGGGAGCTGTTTTTT
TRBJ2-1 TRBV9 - CAVGSSYNEQFF TGTGCCGTGGGGAGCTCCTACAATGAGCAGTTCTTC
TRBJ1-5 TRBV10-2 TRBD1 CASSDTGTGSQQPQHF TGCGCCAGCAGCGATACCGGGACAGGGTCACAGCAGCCCCAGCATTTT
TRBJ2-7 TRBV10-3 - CAISGQSYEQYF TGTGCCATCAGTGGACAGTCCTACGAGCAGTACTTC
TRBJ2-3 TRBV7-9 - CASSFGQFPDTQYF TGTGCCAGCAGCTTCGGACAGTTCCCAGATACGCAGTATTTT
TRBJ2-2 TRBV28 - CASSLLTGANTGELFF TGTGCCAGCAGTTTATTAACAGGAGCGAACACCGGGGAGCTGTTTTTT
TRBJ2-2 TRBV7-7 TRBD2 CASSLFIAGSTTGELFF TGTGCCAGCAGCTTGTTCATAGCGGGAAGTACCACCGGGGAGCTGTTTTTT
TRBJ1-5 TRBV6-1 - CASSEALHGNQPQHF TGTGCCAGCAGTGAAGCCCTGCACGGGAATCAGCCCCAGCATTTT
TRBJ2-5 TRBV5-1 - CASSLGLTVIQETQYF TGCGCCAGCAGCTTGGGCCTGACAGTAATCCAAGAGACCCAGTACTTC